This T cell receptor beta chain was sequenced in a study of T cell responses to AZD1222 COVID-19 vaccine. Comment on this clone: Antigen unknown.

The study's findings and limits: Nearly half of spike-specific TCRs reportedly target unmutated variant regions. Increased Spike-specific TCR breadth and depth were observed after two AZD1222 doses. Baseline seropositivity occurred in only a handful of AZD1222 recipients.

Germline V lookup: CDR1 LNHDA, CDR2 SQIVND (reference sequence). The CDR3 totals 16 residues. Trimming removed 3 bases from V and 0 bases from J; junction bases left unmatched: 5. The data were produced by immunoSEQ multiplex PCR, yet TCRdb's version contains in-frame clones alone and is incomplete. Found here are 75,000 to 100,000 clones, 89% of them singletons; the top ten hold roughly 1.7%. Sequences were derived from peripheral blood, sampled on day 0 of AZD1222 vaccination. The sequence derives from an adult in good health. The chain is built from TRBV19 and TRBJ1-5; 7 bases match TRBD1. In nucleotides, the CDR3 is TGTGCCAGTAGTATTGGGACAGTTCGTAGCAATCAGCCCCAGCATTTT. Translation gives CASSIGTVRSNQPQHF.